Listed below are T cell receptor beta chains from one sample, sequenced in a study of blood T cell repertoires in COVID-19. This table comes from immunoSEQ multiplex PCR, and its TCRdb copy is limited to in-frame clones, with some not included. This repertoire shows hundreds of thousands of clones, approximately 86% found once; its top ten account for 1.3%. Sequenced material: peripheral blood. All receptors derive from a young woman with COVID-19, enrolled during active disease. Both conserved end residues are part of each CDR3. The D gene is left open where the match is weak. For some rows the clone size is stated as once, few or many, or as a class when expanded; others skip it.

V gene	clone size	J gene	D gene	CDR3 DNA	CDR3 protein
TRBV25-1	-	TRBJ1-6	TRBD1	TGTGCCAGCAGTGGGAACCGGGACAGGGCTCTTAATTCACCCCTCCACTTT	CASSGNRDRALNSPLHF
TRBV28	-	TRBJ1-1	-	TGTGCCAGCAGTTTGTATACTGGAGGGGCCACTGAAGCTTTCTTT	CASSLYTGGATEAFF
TRBV19	-	TRBJ2-7	TRBD1	TGTGCCAGTAGTATAGTGGGACAGGGGGCTGGCGAGCAGTACTTC	CASSIVGQGAGEQYF
TRBV28	-	TRBJ1-3	-	TGTGCCAGCAGCCCAACGGCCTCAGGGGCCCAGGAGGGAAACACCATATATTTT	CASSPTASGAQEGNTIYF
TRBV9	-	TRBJ2-7	TRBD2	TGTGCCAGCAGCCCCGGGGGGGGCTCCTACGAGCAGTACTTC	CASSPGGGSYEQYF
TRBV6-5	-	TRBJ2-5	TRBD1	TGTGCCAGCAGCAGCTACGGGACAGGCCAAGAGACCCAGTACTTC	CASSSYGTGQETQYF
TRBV24-1	few	TRBJ2-3	TRBD2	TGTGCCACCGAAAGCGGGGGAGATACGCAGTATTTT	CATESGGDTQYF
TRBV24-1	once	TRBJ2-5	TRBD1	TGTGCCACCAGTGATTCAAACAGGGGGCTGTACCAAGAGACCCAGTACTTC	CATSDSNRGLYQETQYF
TRBV6-5	-	TRBJ2-7	-	TGTGCCACCTTACCGGGACTCTATCGTAACGAGCAGTACTTC	CATLPGLYRNEQYF
TRBV7-3	-	TRBJ2-1	-	TGTGCCAGCAGCTTAGCGGGACGAGGGATATACAATGAGCAGTTCTTC	CASSLAGRGIYNEQFF
TRBV19	-	TRBJ2-1	-	TGTGCCAGTAGTCCGAGGGTCAAGTGGGGAGAGGAGCAGTTCTTC	CASSPRVKWGEEQFF
TRBV29-1	-	TRBJ2-7	-	TGCAGCGTTGAGCGTTATGGTAGCGGACCGAGCTACGAGCAGTACTTC	CSVERYGSGPSYEQYF
TRBV28	few	TRBJ1-1	-	TGTGCCAGCAGTTTATTCCCCGGCGGAGCTTTCTTT	CASSLFPGGAFF
TRBV29-1	-	TRBJ2-5	TRBD2	TGCAGCGTGGGGACTAGCGGGGGGCTCTTCCAAGAGACCCAGTACTTC	CSVGTSGGLFQETQYF
TRBV9	-	TRBJ2-2	TRBD2	TGTGCCAGCAGCTCTGGACTAGCGGGGGCAACCGGGGAGCTGTTTTTT	CASSSGLAGATGELFF
TRBV6-2/TRBV6-3	few	TRBJ1-3	-	TGTGCCAGCAGTTACGGTTTTCTGACAGAGACTCTGGAAAACACCATATATTTT	CASSYGFLTETLENTIYF
TRBV11-1	-	TRBJ2-4	TRBD1	TGTGCCAGCAGCCCGTCCCGGACAGGGGCAAACATTCAGTACTTC	CASSPSRTGANIQYF
TRBV19	-	TRBJ2-1	TRBD2	TGTGCCAGTAGTGGACTAGCGGGAGGGCCCAATGAGCAGTTCTTC	CASSGLAGGPNEQFF
TRBV3-1/TRBV3-2	few	TRBJ1-2	-	TGTGCCAGCAGCCAAGGTACCCGTAGTCACGGCTACACCTTC	CASSQGTRSHGYTF
TRBV28	-	TRBJ1-1	TRBD1	TGTGCCAGCAGTTTTGGACCTGGGGCAGGGGGCGCGGCTTTCTTT	CASSFGPGAGGAAFF
TRBV7-9	-	TRBJ2-5	-	TGTGCCAGCAGCCCCCAGGGGCGAGGAGAGACCCAGTACTTC	CASSPQGRGETQYF
TRBV6-5	once	TRBJ2-7	-	TGTGCCAGCACCTGGACCAGGGCCGAGCAGTACTTC	CASTWTRAEQYF
TRBV6-1	few	TRBJ1-6	TRBD1	TGTGCCAGCAGTGAGGGACAGGATTATTCACCCCTCCACTTT	CASSEGQDYSPLHF
TRBV7-3	-	TRBJ2-3	TRBD2	TGTGCCAGCAGCTTACGGGGGGGCGAAATAGATACGCAGTATTTT	CASSLRGGEIDTQYF
TRBV12-5	-	TRBJ2-1	-	TGTGCTAGTGGTTTGGACAACCCCGGGAACGAGCAGTTCTTC	CASGLDNPGNEQFF
TRBV29-1	once	TRBJ1-2	-	TGCAGCGTTGTGGAGGGGACGGGAGGCTACACCTTC	CSVVEGTGGYTF
TRBV3-1/TRBV3-2	-	TRBJ1-2	-	TGTGCCAGCAGCCCCCTCTATCCCGTTAGCTATGGCTACACCTTC	CASSPLYPVSYGYTF
TRBV30	-	TRBJ1-4	TRBD1	TGTGCCTGGAGTGTACTAACAGGGGGAGGAGAAAAACTGTTTTTT	CAWSVLTGGGEKLFF
TRBV29-1	-	TRBJ2-7	-	TGCAGCAGCGTCACGGGTTACGAGCAGTACTTC	CSSVTGYEQYF
TRBV27	-	TRBJ2-1	-	TGTGCCAGCAGTTTCCTAAGCTCCTACAATGAGCAGTTCTTC	CASSFLSSYNEQFF
TRBV7-9	-	TRBJ2-3	-	TGTGCCAGCAGCTTACTTCAGAGGGCGGCGGGTAGCACAGATACGCAGTATTTT	CASSLLQRAAGSTDTQYF
TRBV6-6	few	TRBJ1-6	-	TGTGCCAGCCGGACATTAGATACTTCACCCCTCCACTTT	CASRTLDTSPLHF
TRBV18	once	TRBJ2-4	TRBD2	TGTGCCAGCTCACCACCGGTCGTGGGGGGGGAGAACATTCAGTACTTC	CASSPPVVGGENIQYF
TRBV27	-	TRBJ2-1	-	TGTGCCAGCAGTTCCGGCGTGGGGGCGCGGTCCTACAATGAGCAGTTCTTC	CASSSGVGARSYNEQFF
TRBV6-5	-	TRBJ1-6	-	TGTGCCAGCGCGCACCGGGTTACTAGTTCACCCCTCCACTTT	CASAHRVTSSPLHF
TRBV2	many	TRBJ2-3	TRBD1	TGTGCCAGCGATTTCGGGACAGGGGTGAAATCAGATACGCAGTATTTT	CASDFGTGVKSDTQYF
TRBV19	once	TRBJ1-1	-	TGTGCCAGTAGTGGTTCGACAGGTATGTTGGCTGAAGCTTTCTTT	CASSGSTGMLAEAFF
TRBV3-1/TRBV3-2	-	TRBJ1-2	TRBD1	TGTGCCAGCAGCCAAGATGGACAGGGACCTGGCTATGGCTACACCTTC	CASSQDGQGPGYGYTF
TRBV24-1	-	TRBJ2-3	-	TGTGCCACCAGTGATGCCGACAGCCCCACAGATACGCAGTATTTT	CATSDADSPTDTQYF
TRBV6-2/TRBV6-3	-	TRBJ2-7	TRBD2	TGTGCCAGCAGCCCCGGGACTAGCGGGAGGACAATCTCCTACGAGCAGTACTTC	CASSPGTSGRTISYEQYF
TRBV5-1	-	TRBJ2-1	TRBD2	TGCGCCAGCAGCCCGGGACTAGCGGGGGGTCTTCCCTACAATGAGCAGTTCTTC	CASSPGLAGGLPYNEQFF
TRBV5-1	-	TRBJ1-1	TRBD1	TGCGCCAGTAAACCGGGACAGGGGGCCCAAAGTCGCTCTGAAGCTTTCTTT	CASKPGQGAQSRSEAFF
TRBV7-9	-	TRBJ1-1	-	TGTGCCAGCAGCGCCCGGGGGGGGTTGACTGAAGCTTTCTTT	CASSARGGLTEAFF
TRBV6-5	-	TRBJ1-1	TRBD1	TGTGCCAGCAGTTACTCGGCGGCAGGGGGTACTGAAGCTTTCTTT	CASSYSAAGGTEAFF
TRBV13	-	TRBJ1-1	-	TGTGCCAGCAGCCCCCGGGTGTCTTTAAGCACTGAAGCTTTCTTT	CASSPRVSLSTEAFF
TRBV30	few	TRBJ2-4	TRBD2	TGTGCCTGGAGTATGCTAGCGGGGTTAGCCAAAAACATTCAGTACTTC	CAWSMLAGLAKNIQYF
TRBV7-8	-	TRBJ1-5	-	TGTGCCAGCAGCCCGCAGGGTAGCAATCAGCCCCAGCATTTT	CASSPQGSNQPQHF
TRBV6-4	-	TRBJ2-3	-	TGTGCCAGCAGTGACGTCGGGGGCACAGATACGCAGTATTTT	CASSDVGGTDTQYF
TRBV29-1	-	TRBJ1-1	-	TGCAGCGTTTACGATTCCAAGACAGGAGGAGCTTTCTTT	CSVYDSKTGGAFF
TRBV5-4	-	TRBJ2-5	TRBD2	TGTGCCAGCAGCCGCCCCACTAGCGGGGGGCGAGAGACCCAGTACTTC	CASSRPTSGGRETQYF
TRBV12-3/TRBV12-4	once	TRBJ1-4	-	TGTGCCAGCAGTTGGTACTCTAGCGAAAAACTGTTTTTT	CASSWYSSEKLFF